A selection of T cell receptor beta chains follows, all from one sample in a study of graft-versus-host responses after intestinal transplantation. Using immunoSEQ multiplex PCR, the repertoire was profiled, and TCRdb retains in-frame clones only, with some absent. This sample yields 96,000 or so clones, of which 90% to 95% are seen a single time; around 0.18% belongs to the top ten. Their antigens are not known. This sample comprised unstimulated CD4+ T cells sorted from spleen or lymph node cells, obtained before intestinal transplant. These receptors all come from a human donor who received an intestinal transplant. Each CDR3 is given with its conserved first and last residue. Some rows mark clone size as missing; the rest say once, few, many or name a class of expanded clone.

j_gene: TRBJ2-6; v_gene: TRBV6-6; abundance: -; CDR3aa: CASRTGGASGANVLTF
j_gene: TRBJ2-7; v_gene: TRBV5-1; abundance: once; CDR3aa: CASSDRTSLYEQYF
j_gene: TRBJ1-2; v_gene: TRBV9; abundance: -; CDR3aa: CASSATGGAYGYTF
j_gene: TRBJ2-7; v_gene: TRBV5-1; abundance: -; CDR3aa: CASSLRGRSDEQYF
j_gene: TRBJ1-5; v_gene: TRBV5-5; abundance: -; CDR3aa: CASSLGQGRDQPQHF
j_gene: TRBJ2-5; v_gene: TRBV2; abundance: -; CDR3aa: CASSEDRAIETQYF
j_gene: TRBJ2-5; v_gene: TRBV5-4; abundance: -; CDR3aa: CASSLGGGREETQYF
j_gene: TRBJ2-5; v_gene: TRBV12-1; abundance: -; CDR3aa: CASSGGGVETQYF
j_gene: TRBJ2-3; v_gene: TRBV2; abundance: -; CDR3aa: CASSRDRLSTDTQYF
j_gene: TRBJ1-4; v_gene: TRBV5-1; abundance: -; CDR3aa: CASSLAGLGNEKLFF